The rows below give T cell receptor beta chains drawn from one sample of a study of shared clonotypes between healthy human individuals. Profiled with immunoSEQ multiplex PCR; TCRdb holds only in-frame clones, not every one. This sample carries more than 550,000 clones, roughly two thirds of them seen once, and the ten largest clones take about 1.8%. The sample comprised memory CD4+ T cells sorted from blood. All receptors come from a woman aged 25 to 45 in good health. Each CDR3 is given with its conserved first and last residue. Each record gives: V gene, clone size, J gene, D gene, CDR3 protein, CDR3 DNA. A D gene is named only where the DNA matches it firmly. A row's size may be missing; if present it is once, few, many or a size class.

V: TRBV19
size: few
J: TRBJ1-5
D: NA
CDR3: CASSMVQGWSNQPQHF
DNA: TGTGCCAGTAGTATGGTCCAGGGATGGAGCAATCAGCCCCAGCATTTT

V: TRBV5-6
size: NA
J: TRBJ1-2
D: NA
CDR3: CASSLDWVGHGYTF
DNA: TGTGCCAGCAGCTTGGATTGGGTAGGGCATGGCTACACCTTC

V: TRBV5-4
size: few
J: TRBJ2-1
D: NA
CDR3: CASSLGTSSYNEQFF
DNA: TGTGCCAGCAGCTTGGGGACGAGCTCCTACAATGAGCAGTTCTTC

V: TRBV6-5
size: NA
J: TRBJ2-5
D: TRBD2
CDR3: CASSYSSGSDLRTQYF
DNA: TGTGCCAGCAGTTACTCCAGCGGGAGTGATTTGAGGACCCAGTACTTC

V: TRBV29-1
size: NA
J: TRBJ1-1
D: NA
CDR3: CSVEKGGRTEAFF
DNA: TGCAGCGTTGAAAAAGGTGGGAGGACTGAAGCTTTCTTT

V: TRBV27
size: NA
J: TRBJ2-1
D: NA
CDR3: CASSRTTTYNEQFF
DNA: TGTGCCAGCAGTAGGACTACCACCTACAATGAGCAGTTCTTC

V: TRBV7-9
size: NA
J: TRBJ2-1
D: NA
CDR3: CASSTHYGRSNNEQFF
DNA: TGTGCCAGCAGCACACACTATGGCAGGAGCAACAATGAGCAGTTCTTC

V: TRBV28
size: once
J: TRBJ2-1
D: NA
CDR3: CASSLGGLEQFF
DNA: TGTGCCAGCAGTTTAGGAGGACTTGAGCAGTTCTTC

V: TRBV25-1
size: NA
J: TRBJ1-5
D: NA
CDR3: CASSADTGSNQPQHF
DNA: TGTGCCAGCAGTGCAGACACGGGGAGCAATCAGCCCCAGCATTTT

V: TRBV7-2
size: NA
J: TRBJ1-2
D: NA
CDR3: CASSLASGDYGYTF
DNA: TGTGCCAGCAGCTTAGCCAGCGGCGACTATGGCTACACCTTC

V: TRBV29-1
size: few
J: TRBJ1-1
D: TRBD1
CDR3: CSVDLYRDRGTFF
DNA: TGCAGCGTTGACCTTTACCGGGACAGGGGGACTTTCTTT

V: TRBV15
size: NA
J: TRBJ2-7
D: NA
CDR3: CATSRDLAPSGTLRIF
DNA: TGTGCCACCAGCAGAGATCTAGCCCCATCGGGGACCTTGCGAATCTTC

V: TRBV4-2
size: NA
J: TRBJ1-1
D: NA
CDR3: CASSQEGPPMNTEAFF
DNA: TGTGCCAGCAGCCAAGAGGGACCCCCAATGAACACTGAAGCTTTCTTT

V: TRBV15
size: NA
J: TRBJ2-7
D: TRBD2
CDR3: CATSRGVSGSNYEQYF
DNA: TGTGCCACCAGCAGAGGGGTTAGCGGGAGTAACTACGAGCAGTACTTC

V: TRBV2
size: NA
J: TRBJ1-5
D: NA
CDR3: CASKIQLRSNQPQHF
DNA: TGTGCCAGCAAAATCCAATTGAGGAGCAATCAGCCCCAGCATTTT